This TCR beta chain came from a study of T cells in narcolepsy listed by TCRdb under 2018. Turning to the overall study: Healthy control donors were enrolled in the study alongside patients who had narcolepsy type 1 or type 2 (NT1, NT2). To look for autoreactive T cells in narcolepsy patients that target self-antigens of hypocretin neurons (hypocretin, TRIB2), the study used TCR Vbeta sequencing to follow clonotypes in blood and CSF.

The CDR3 sequence holds 16 residues, the cysteine and phenylalanine included. Kept here is only the CDR3 DNA, which spans 48 bases and is read in frame from base 1. Via the germline V gene, CDR1 is SGDLS and CDR2 YYNGEE. V is shortened by 3 bases, J by 0 bases, and the region joining them spans 13 bases. This clone was seen only once. This receptor's antigen is unknown. Base qualities are not at hand, and no much larger clone is one base apart. The paper as a whole reports these results and caveats: Numbers of sequenced blood memory CD4+ clonotypes were comparable, with averages of about 39,494 in patients and 33,354 in controls. According to the report, autoreactive clonotypes were detected serially in the blood of the same patients and of different patients, but not in healthy controls. No sequences matching autoreactive T cell clones were present in some of the blood memory CD4+ repertoires from patients and controls. In plots comparing CSF and blood CD4+ T cell clonotypes from the same patient, HCRT-specific and TRIB2-specific autoreactive clonotypes were highlighted.

The method behind the library was the immunoSEQ multiplex PCR assay. TCRdb took this table from immuneACCESS and kept in-frame rearrangements with V and J called. Such tables lack part of the clones; where checked against another copy, unresolved V genes explain under half of the gap, and the rest is unexplained. For this sample there are about 35,000 clones; around 80% appear just once. Of the sample, 0.8% to 1.2% falls within the top ten clones. Memory CD4+ T cells were sorted ex vivo from peripheral blood of narcolepsy patients and healthy controls for TCR Vbeta sequencing. This chain joins TRBV9 to TRBJ2-1, and TRBD1 may be the D gene, going by 6 matching bases. The material sequenced was memory (CD45RA-) CD4+ T cells from blood. The intended sense of this specimen's cell subset or site label: memory T cells sorted ex vivo from peripheral blood. This sequence originates from a human donor in good health. The CDR3 region: CASSGSGTFSYNEQFF. The bases read TGTGCCAGCAGCGGATCCGGGACATTCTCCTACAATGAGCAGTTCTTC.